The clone carrying this TCR beta chain showed up many times. The time point was: sample taken at primary tumor resection. The study sequenced unsorted whole RNA from tumor, nontumor lung or frozen PBMC. 72 TRACERx patients with early, untreated non-small cell lung cancer donated samples. CDR3 length: 12 residues. In germline, CDR1 is ENHRY, CDR2 SYGVKD. With 0 bases removed from V and 5 bases from J, the gap between germline ends came to 2 bases. Every individual TCR cDNA molecule carried its own unique molecular identifier, which allowed correction of PCR and sequencing errors. TCRdb fed the 5' RACE reads into MiXCR, producing one record per CDR3 protein. The sample holds over 75,000 distinct CDR3 sequences; approximately 20% are singletons and the top ten take 5% to 8%. The data stem from a study of spatial heterogeneity in lung cancer. Study in general: Beta-chain sequences were consistently detected more often than alpha-chain sequences.

The starting material was PBMCs, obtained at surgery. This sequence joins TRBV10-3 and TRBJ1-5; D is ambiguous. The TCR was taken from a male donor with early-stage non-small cell lung cancer. CDR3 amino acids: CAISESDQPQHF. CDR3 DNA: TGTGCCATCAGTGAGTCGGATCAGCCCCAGCATTTT.